This entry is about one TCR beta chain. This specimen belongs to a study of CD8 T cells in Susac syndrome. After extraction with the RNeasy kit, 0.5 to 1 ug of the RNA was reverse transcribed using random hexamers. TCRdb passed the immunoSEQ multiplex PCR reads through MiXCR, listing each CDR3 protein once. There are 100,000 to 150,000 distinct CDR3 sequences in the sample; roughly 93% occur only once, and roughly 0.3% lies in the top ten. The length of the CDR3 is 15 residues. Germline V CDR1 and CDR2: LNHNV, YYDKDF (reference sequence). V shed 6 bases and J shed 4 bases, with 18 bases lying between them. Sequencing of TCR beta was undertaken in CD8+ and CD4+ T cells derived from blood. Negative isolation was used for CD8+ and CD4+ T cells, and FACS enrichment was applied to TEMRA cells.

The chain links TRBV15 to TRBJ1-2; D is ambiguous. Source material: CD8+ T cells from PBMCs. The clonotype originates from a human donor with multiple sclerosis. CDR3 sequence (DNA): TGTGCCACCAGTGTGTCGGAGGGTAGTGGCTATGGCTACACCTTC. Translation: CATSVSEGSGYGYTF. The full variable domain, completed using reference TRBV15 and TRBJ1-2, is DAMVIQNPRYQVTQFGKPVTLSCSQTLNHNVMYWYQQKSSQAPKLLFHYYDKDFNNEADTPDNFQSRRPNTSFCFLDIRSPGLGDTAMYLCATSVSEGSGYGYTFGSGTRLTVV.